This T cell receptor (beta chain) was captured in a study of spatial heterogeneity in lung cancer. In the study overall: More than ten raw reads, on average, carried each unique TCR and UMI combination.

This clonotype rates as medium-sized. Its antigen is unidentified. The CDR3 contains 18 residues. The germline gives CDR1 SGHNT, CDR2 YYREEE (reference sequence). V dropped 0 bases and J dropped 0; count of bases not matched to a gene: 4. Study-level results: Nonsynonymous mutation counts, ubiquitous and regional, were tracked by the respective counts of ubiquitous and regional expanded TCRs. Counts of expanded intratumoral alpha and beta TCRs tracked tumor mutation counts.

Time point given: sample taken at primary tumor resection. Without sorting, whole RNA was sequenced from tumor, nontumor lung or frozen PBMC. All TCR cDNA molecules were individually tagged with a unique molecular identifier. TCRdb reanalysed the 5' RACE reads using MiXCR and keeps one entry per CDR3 protein. This sample has about 10,000 distinct CDR3 sequences, with 9% to 15% found just once. The chain has TRBV5-4 and TRBJ2-6; 9 bases are shared with TRBD1. The source was lung tumor tissue, collected at surgery. This sequence was found in a male donor with early-stage non-small cell lung cancer. This CDR3 reads CASSLVGQGSSGANVLTF. DNA for the CDR3: TGTGCCAGCAGCTTGGTGGGACAGGGAAGCTCTGGGGCCAACGTCCTGACTTTC.